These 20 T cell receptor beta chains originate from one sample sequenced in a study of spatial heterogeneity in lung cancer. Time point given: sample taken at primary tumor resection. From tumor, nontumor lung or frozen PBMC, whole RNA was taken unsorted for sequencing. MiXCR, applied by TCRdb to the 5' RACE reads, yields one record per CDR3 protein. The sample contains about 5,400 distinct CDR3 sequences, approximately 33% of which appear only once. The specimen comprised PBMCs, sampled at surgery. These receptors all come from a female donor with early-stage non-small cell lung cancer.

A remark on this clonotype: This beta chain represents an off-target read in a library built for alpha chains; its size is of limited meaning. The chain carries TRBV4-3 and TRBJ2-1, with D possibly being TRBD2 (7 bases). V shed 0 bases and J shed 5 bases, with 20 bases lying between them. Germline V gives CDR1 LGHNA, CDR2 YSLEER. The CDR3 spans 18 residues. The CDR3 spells CASSQEGVRAGANNEQFF. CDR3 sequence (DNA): TGCGCCAGCAGCCAAGAAGGCGTCAGGGCGGGGGCCAACAATGAGCAGTTCTTC.

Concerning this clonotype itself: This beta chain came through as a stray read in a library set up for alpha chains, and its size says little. Here the CDR3 DNA reads TGCAGTGCCGGGGGACTAGCGGACCAAGAGACCCAGTACTTC. As protein: CSAGGLADQETQYF. The chain recombines TRBV20-1 with TRBJ2-5; 11 bases map to TRBD2. This CDR3 region has 14 residues. The germline gives CDR1 DFQATT, CDR2 SNEGSKA (reference sequence). The ends lost 6 bases at V and 0 bases at J; junction bases unmatched: 3.

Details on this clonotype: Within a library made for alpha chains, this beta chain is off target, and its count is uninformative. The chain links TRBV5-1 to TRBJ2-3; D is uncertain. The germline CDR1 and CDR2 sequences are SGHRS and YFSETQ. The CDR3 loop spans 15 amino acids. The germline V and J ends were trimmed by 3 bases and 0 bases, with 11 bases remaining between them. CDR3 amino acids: CASSWTTTSTDTQYF. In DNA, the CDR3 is TGCGCCAGCAGCTGGACCACGACTAGCACAGATACGCAGTATTTT.

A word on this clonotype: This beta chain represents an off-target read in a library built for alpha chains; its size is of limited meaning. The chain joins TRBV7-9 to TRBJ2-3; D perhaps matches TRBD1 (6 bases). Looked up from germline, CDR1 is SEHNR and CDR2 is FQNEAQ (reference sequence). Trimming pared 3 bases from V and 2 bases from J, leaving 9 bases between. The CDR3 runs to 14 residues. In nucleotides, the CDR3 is TGTGCCAGCAGCTTCGGACAGCTCACAGATACGCAGTATTTT. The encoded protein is CASSFGQLTDTQYF.

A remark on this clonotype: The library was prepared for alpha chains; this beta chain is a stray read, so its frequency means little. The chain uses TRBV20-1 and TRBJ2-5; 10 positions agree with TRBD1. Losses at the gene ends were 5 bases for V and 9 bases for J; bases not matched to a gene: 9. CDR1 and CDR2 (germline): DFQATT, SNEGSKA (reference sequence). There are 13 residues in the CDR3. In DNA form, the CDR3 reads TGCAGTGCTTCCGGGACAGGGGCCGGGGCCCAGTACTTC. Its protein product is CSASGTGAGAQYF.

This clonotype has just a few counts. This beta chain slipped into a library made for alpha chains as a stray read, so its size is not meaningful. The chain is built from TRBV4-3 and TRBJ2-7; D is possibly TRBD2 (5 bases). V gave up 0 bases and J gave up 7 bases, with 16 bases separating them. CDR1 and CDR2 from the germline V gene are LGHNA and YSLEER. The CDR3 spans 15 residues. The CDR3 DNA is TGCGCCAGCAGCCAAGATAGGACTGGGCGGCGGGAGCAGTACTTC. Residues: CASSQDRTGRREQYF.

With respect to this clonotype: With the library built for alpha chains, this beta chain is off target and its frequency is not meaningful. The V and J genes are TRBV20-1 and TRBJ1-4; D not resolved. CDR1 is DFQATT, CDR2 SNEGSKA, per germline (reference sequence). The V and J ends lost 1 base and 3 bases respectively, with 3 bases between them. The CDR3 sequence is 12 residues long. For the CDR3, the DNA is TGCAGTGCTAGAGGGGCTAATGAAAAACTGTTTTTT. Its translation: CSARGANEKLFF.

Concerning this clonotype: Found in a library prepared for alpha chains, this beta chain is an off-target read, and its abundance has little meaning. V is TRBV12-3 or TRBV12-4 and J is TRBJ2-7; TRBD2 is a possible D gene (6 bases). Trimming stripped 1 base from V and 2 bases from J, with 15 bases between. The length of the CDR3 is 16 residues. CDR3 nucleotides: TGTGCCAGCAGTTTAGATCGGAGGGTTACAGCCTACGAGCAGTACTTC. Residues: CASSLDRRVTAYEQYF.

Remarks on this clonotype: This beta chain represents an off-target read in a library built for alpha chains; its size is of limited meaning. The CDR3 spells CASSLGLESSYEQYF. The CDR3 bases are TGTGCCAGCAGCCTCGGCCTGGAGAGCTCCTACGAGCAGTACTTC. This rearrangement joins TRBV3-1 to TRBJ2-7, with D unclear. The germline V gene has CDR1 LGHDT and CDR2 YNNKEL (reference sequence). This CDR3 comprises 15 residues. V was clipped by 4 bases and J by 0 bases, with 13 bases between them.

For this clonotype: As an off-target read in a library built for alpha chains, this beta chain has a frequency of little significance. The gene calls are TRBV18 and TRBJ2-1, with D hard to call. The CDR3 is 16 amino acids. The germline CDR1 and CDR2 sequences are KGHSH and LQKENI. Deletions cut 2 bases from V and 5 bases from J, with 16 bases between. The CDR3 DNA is TGTGCCAGCTCACCAAAGGTGGTGATCCCGAACAATGAGCAGTTCTTC. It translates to CASSPKVVIPNNEQFF.

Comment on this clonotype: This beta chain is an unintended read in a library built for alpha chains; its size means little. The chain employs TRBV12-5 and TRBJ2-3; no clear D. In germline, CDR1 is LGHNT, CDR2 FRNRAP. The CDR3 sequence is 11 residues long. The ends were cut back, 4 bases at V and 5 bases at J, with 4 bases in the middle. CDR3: CASGSLDTQYF. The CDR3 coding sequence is TGTGCTAGTGGTTCTTTAGATACGCAGTATTTT.

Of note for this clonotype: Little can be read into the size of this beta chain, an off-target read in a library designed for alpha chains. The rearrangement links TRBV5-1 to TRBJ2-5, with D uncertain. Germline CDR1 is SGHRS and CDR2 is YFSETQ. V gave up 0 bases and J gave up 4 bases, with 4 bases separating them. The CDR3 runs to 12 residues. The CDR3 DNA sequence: TGCGCCAGCAGCTTGGAAGCAGAGACCCAGTACTTC. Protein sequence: CASSLEAETQYF.

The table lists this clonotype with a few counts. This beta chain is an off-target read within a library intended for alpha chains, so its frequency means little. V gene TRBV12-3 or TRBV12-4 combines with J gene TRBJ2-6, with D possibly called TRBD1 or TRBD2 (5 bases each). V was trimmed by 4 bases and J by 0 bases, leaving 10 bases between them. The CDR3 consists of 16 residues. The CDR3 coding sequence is TGTGCCAGCAGTTCCGGGACCCTCTCTGGGGCCAACGTCCTGACTTTC. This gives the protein CASSSGTLSGANVLTF.

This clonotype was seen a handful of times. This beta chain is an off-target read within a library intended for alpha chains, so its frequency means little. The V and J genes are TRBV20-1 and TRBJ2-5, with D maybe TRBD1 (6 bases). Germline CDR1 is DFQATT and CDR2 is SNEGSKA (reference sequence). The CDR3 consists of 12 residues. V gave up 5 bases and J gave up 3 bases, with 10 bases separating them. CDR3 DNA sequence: TGCAGTGCTCCCGGACAGAAAGAGACCCAGTACTTC. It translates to CSAPGQKETQYF.

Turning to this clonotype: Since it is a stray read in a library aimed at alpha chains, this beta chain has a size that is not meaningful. The CDR3: CASSQHRSQETQYF. The DNA of the CDR3 is TGTGCCAGCAGTCAACACCGCAGTCAAGAGACCCAGTACTTC. This chain joins TRBV7-2 and TRBJ2-5; D remains ambiguous. V dropped 6 bases and J dropped 2 bases, with 13 bases sitting between them. The CDR3 has 14 amino acids. CDR1 is SGHTA and CDR2 is FQGNSA in the germline V gene.

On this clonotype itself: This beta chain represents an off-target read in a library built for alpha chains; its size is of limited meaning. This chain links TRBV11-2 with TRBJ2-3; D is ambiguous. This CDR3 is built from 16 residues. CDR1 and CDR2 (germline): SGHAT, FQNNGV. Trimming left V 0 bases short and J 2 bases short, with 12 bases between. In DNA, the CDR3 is TGTGCCAGCAGCTTAGATGGGTGGGCCCCCACAGATACGCAGTATTTT. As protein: CASSLDGWAPTDTQYF.

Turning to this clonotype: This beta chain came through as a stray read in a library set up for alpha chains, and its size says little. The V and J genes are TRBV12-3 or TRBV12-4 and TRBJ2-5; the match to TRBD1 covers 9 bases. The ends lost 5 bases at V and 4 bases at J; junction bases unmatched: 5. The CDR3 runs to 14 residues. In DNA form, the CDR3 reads TGTGCCAGCAGTGAAACAGGGGGCCGAGAGACCCAGTACTTC. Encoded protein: CASSETGGRETQYF.

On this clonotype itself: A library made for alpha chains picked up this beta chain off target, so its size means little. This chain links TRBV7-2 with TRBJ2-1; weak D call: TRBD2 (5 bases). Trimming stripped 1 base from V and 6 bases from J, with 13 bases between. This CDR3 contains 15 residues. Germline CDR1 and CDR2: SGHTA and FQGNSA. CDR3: CASSLEMPSRNEQFF. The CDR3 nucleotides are TGTGCCAGCAGCTTAGAAATGCCTAGCCGCAATGAGCAGTTCTTC. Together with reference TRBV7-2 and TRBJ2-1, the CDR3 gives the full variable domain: GAGVSQSPSNKVTEKGKDVELRCDPISGHTALYWYRQSLGQGLEFLIYFQGNSAPDKSGLPSDRFSAERTGGSVSTLTIQRTQQEDSAVYLCASSLEMPSRNEQFFGPGTRLTVL.

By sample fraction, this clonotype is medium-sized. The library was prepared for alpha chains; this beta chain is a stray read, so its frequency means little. This chain's CDR3 is CASARVVNEQYF. CDR3 sequence (DNA): TGTGCCAGCGCCAGGGTAGTCAACGAGCAGTACTTC. The rearrangement joins TRBV6-1 to TRBJ2-7; possible D gene TRBD1, 5 bases. This CDR3 spans 12 amino acids. The V gene lost 8 bases and the J gene lost 5 bases, with 13 bases spanning the gap. CDR1 and CDR2 (germline): MNHNS, SASEGT.

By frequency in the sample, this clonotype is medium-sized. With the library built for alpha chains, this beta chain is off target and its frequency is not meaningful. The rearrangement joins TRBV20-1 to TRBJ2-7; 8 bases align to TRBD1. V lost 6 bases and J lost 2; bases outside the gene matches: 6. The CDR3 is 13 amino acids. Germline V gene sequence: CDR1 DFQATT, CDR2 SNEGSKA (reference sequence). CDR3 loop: CSALGQEAYEQYF. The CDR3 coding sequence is TGCAGTGCCTTGGGACAGGAGGCCTACGAGCAGTACTTC.